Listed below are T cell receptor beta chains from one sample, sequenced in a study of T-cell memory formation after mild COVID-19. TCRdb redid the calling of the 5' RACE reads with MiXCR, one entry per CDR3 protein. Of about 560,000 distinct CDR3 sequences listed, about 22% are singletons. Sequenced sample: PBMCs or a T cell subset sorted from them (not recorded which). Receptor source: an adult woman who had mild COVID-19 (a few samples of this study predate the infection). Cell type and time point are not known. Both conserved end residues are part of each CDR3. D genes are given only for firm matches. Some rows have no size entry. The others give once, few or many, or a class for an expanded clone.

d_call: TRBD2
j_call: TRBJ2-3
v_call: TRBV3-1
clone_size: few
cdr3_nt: TGTGCCAGCAGCCAAGATTTGGGGGGGAGCACAGATACGCAGTATTTT
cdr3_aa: CASSQDLGGSTDTQYF

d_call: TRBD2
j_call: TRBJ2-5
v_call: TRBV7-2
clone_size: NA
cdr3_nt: TGTGCCAGCAGCTGGATTGGTAGCGGGATGGTTGGAGAGACCCAGTACTTC
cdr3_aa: CASSWIGSGMVGETQYF

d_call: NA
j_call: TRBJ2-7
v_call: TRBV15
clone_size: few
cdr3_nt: TGTGCCACCAGCAGTGGCGTTTTGGACTACGAGCAGTACTTC
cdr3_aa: CATSSGVLDYEQYF

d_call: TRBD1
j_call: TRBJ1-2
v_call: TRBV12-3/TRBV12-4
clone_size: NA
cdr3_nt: TGTGACAGCAGTTTAGGGACAGGGGGCTATGGCTACACCTTC
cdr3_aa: CDSSLGTGGYGYTF

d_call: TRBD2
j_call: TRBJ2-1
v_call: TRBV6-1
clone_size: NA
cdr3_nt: TGTGCCAGCAGGGCCGGGACTAGCGGGAGGGGCAATGAGCAGTTCTTC
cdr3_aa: CASRAGTSGRGNEQFF

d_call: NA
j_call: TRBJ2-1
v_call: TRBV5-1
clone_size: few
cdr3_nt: TGCGCCAGCAGCCCTTCGACTAGTCCCTCCTACAATGAGCAGTTCTTC
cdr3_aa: CASSPSTSPSYNEQFF

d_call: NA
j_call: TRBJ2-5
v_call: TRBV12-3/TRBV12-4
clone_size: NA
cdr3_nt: TGTGCCAGCACCTGGAAAGGGGAAGAGACCCAGTACTTC
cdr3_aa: CASTWKGEETQYF

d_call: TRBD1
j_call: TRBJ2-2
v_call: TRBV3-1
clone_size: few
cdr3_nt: TGTGCCAGCAGCCTACGGACAGGGGGTATCGGAGGGGAGCTGTTTTTT
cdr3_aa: CASSLRTGGIGGELFF

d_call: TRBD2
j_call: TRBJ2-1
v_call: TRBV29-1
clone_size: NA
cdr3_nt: TGCAGCGTGGTCCTCGGGACTAGCGGCTACAATGAGCAGTTCTTC
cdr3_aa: CSVVLGTSGYNEQFF

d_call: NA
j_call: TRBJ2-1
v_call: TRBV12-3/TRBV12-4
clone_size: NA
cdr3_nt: TGTGCCAGCAGTTTATCTGCGGGGTTATACAATGAGCAGTTCTTC
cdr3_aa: CASSLSAGLYNEQFF

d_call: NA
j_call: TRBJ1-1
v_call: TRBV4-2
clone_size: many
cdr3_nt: TGTGCCAGCAACCAAGACAGGACGAAGGCTGAAGCTTTCTTT
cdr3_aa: CASNQDRTKAEAFF

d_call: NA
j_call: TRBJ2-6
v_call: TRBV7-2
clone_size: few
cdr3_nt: TGTGCCAGCAGAGGGGCCCACAATACTGGGGCCAACGTCCTGACTTTC
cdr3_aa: CASRGAHNTGANVLTF

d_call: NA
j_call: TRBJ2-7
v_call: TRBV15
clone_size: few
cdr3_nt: TGTGCCACCAGATCGGAGGGGGTTTCTAGGGGCGAGCAGTACTTC
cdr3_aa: CATRSEGVSRGEQYF

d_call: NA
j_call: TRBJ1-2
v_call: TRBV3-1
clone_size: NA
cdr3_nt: TGTGCCAGCACTCAGGCGGGTTTCGATGGCTACACCTTC
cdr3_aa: CASTQAGFDGYTF

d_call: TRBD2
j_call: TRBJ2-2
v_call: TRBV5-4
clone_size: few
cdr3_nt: TGTGCCAGCACCGCGGGAGCGGGAGGGTACACCGGGGAGCTGTTTTTT
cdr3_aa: CASTAGAGGYTGELFF

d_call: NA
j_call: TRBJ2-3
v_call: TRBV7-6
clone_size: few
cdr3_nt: TGTGCCAGCAGCTTAGCGGTAATTTCCGACACAGATACGCAGTATTTT
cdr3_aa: CASSLAVISDTDTQYF

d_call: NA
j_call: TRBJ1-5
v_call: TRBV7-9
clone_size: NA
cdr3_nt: TGTGCCAGCAGCTTAGGAGCAACCGCGGAATATAGCAATCAGCCCCAGCATTTT
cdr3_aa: CASSLGATAEYSNQPQHF

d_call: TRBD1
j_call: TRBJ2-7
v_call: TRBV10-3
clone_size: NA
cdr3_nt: TGTGCCATCAGTGACGCCGGGACAGGGGGGCGCGAGCAGTACTTC
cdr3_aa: CAISDAGTGGREQYF

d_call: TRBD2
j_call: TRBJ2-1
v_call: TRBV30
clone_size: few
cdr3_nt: TGTGCCGGGACTACCCGTCGCTCCTACAATGAGCAGTTCTTC
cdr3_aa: CAGTTRRSYNEQFF

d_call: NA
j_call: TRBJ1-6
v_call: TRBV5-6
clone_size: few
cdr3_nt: TGTGCCAGCAGCCCACCTGACAACTTCAATTCACCCCTCCACTTT
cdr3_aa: CASSPPDNFNSPLHF

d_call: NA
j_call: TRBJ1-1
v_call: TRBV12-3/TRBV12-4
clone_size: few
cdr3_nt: TGTGCCAGCAGTTTTGGGGGGCTGGACACTGAAGCTTTCTTT
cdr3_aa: CASSFGGLDTEAFF

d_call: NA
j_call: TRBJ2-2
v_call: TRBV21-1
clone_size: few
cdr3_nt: TGTGCCAGCAGCACCAGGGACAGCTATAACACCGGGGAGCTGTTTTTT
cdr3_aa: CASSTRDSYNTGELFF

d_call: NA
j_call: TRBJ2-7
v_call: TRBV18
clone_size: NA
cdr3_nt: TGTGCCAGCTCCTCGACCGCCTCGGACGAGCAGTACTTC
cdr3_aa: CASSSTASDEQYF

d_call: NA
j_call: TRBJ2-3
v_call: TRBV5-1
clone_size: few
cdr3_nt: TGCGCCAGCAGCTTGGGCTTTAGCACAGATACGCAGTATTTT
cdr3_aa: CASSLGFSTDTQYF

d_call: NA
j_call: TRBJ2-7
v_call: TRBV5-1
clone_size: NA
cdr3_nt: TGCGCCAGCAGCTTGGTCAGGGAACACGAGCAGTACTTC
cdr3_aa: CASSLVREHEQYF

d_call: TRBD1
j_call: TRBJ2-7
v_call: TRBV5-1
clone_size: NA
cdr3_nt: TGCGCCAGCAGCATGGACAGGGGGTTTTACGAGCAGTACTTC
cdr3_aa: CASSMDRGFYEQYF

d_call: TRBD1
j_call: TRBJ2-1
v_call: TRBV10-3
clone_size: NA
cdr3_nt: TGTGCCATCAGTGGGGGCAGGGGGTCATACAATGAGCAGTTCTTC
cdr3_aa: CAISGGRGSYNEQFF

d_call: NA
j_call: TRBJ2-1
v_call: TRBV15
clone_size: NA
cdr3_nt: TGTGCCACCAGCAGAGTATTTCTCGGGACTTCGTCCTACAATGAGCAGTTCTTC
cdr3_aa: CATSRVFLGTSSYNEQFF

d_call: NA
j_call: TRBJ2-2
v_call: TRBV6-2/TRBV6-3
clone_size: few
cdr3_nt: TGTGCCAGCATTAAACTGGGCCCGGGGACCGGGGAGCTGTTTTTT
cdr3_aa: CASIKLGPGTGELFF

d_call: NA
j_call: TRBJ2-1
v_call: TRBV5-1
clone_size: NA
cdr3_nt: TGCGCCAGCAGCTTGGGATCTGGCTACAATGAGCAGTTCTTC
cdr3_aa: CASSLGSGYNEQFF

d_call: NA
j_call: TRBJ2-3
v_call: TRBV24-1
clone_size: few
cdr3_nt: TGTGCCACCAGTGATTCTTCAGATACGCAGTATTTT
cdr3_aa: CATSDSSDTQYF

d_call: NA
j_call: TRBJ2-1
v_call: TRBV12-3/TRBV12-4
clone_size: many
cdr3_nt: TGTGCCAGCAGCCTAACTTGGGATCCGGGGCAGGGAGGCAATGAGCAGTTCTTC
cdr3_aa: CASSLTWDPGQGGNEQFF

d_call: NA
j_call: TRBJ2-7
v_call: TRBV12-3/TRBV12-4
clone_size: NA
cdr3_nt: TGTGCCAGCAGTTTAAAACCGCACTACGAGCAGTACTTC
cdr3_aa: CASSLKPHYEQYF

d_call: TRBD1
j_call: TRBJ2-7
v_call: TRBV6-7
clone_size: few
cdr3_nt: TGTGCCAGCAGTTACAGGACAGGGTGGTTGGACGAGCAGTACTTC
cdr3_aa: CASSYRTGWLDEQYF

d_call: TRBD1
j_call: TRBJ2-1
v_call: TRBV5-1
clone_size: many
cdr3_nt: TGCGCCAGCAGCCTCCGGGACAGCAGGACCAATGAGCAGTTCTTC
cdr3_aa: CASSLRDSRTNEQFF

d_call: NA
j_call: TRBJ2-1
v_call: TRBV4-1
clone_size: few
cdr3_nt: TGCGCCAGCAGCCCTACCCCTGGCGCCTACAATGAGCAGTTCTTC
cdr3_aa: CASSPTPGAYNEQFF

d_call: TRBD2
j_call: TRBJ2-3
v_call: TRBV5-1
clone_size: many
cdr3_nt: TGTGCCAGCAGTTTGGCTAGCGGGGGAGATACGCAGTATTTT
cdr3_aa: CASSLASGGDTQYF

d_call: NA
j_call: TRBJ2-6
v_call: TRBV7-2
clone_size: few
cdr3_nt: TGTGCCAGCAGCATCCCTCTGCGGGGAAACTCTGGGGCCAACGTCCTGACTTTC
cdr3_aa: CASSIPLRGNSGANVLTF

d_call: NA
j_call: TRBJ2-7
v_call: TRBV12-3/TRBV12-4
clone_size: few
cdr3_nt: TGTGCCAGCAGTCCACATCAGAATTCGCTCGAGCAGTACTTC
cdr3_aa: CASSPHQNSLEQYF

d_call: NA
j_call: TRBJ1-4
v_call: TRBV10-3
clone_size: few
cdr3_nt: TGTGCCATCAGTGACAACAGTGAAAAACTGTTTTTT
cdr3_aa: CAISDNSEKLFF

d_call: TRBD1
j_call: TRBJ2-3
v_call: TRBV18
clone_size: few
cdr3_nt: TGTGCCAGCTCACCATTGGGGGACAGTCCAGATACGCAGTATTTT
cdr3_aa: CASSPLGDSPDTQYF

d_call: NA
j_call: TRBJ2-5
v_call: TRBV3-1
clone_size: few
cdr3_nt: TGTGCCAGCAGCCAAGTCTCCCACGCCCAAGAGACCCAGTACTTC
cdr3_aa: CASSQVSHAQETQYF

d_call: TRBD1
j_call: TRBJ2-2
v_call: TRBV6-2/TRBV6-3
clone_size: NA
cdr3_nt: TGTGCCAGCGGGGGACAGGGGGCCACCGGGGAGCTGTTTTTT
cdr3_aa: CASGGQGATGELFF

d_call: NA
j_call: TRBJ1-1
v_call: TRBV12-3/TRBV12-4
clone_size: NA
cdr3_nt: TGTGCCAGCAGTTTGGTACGGGGGAGGGGAGCTTTCTTT
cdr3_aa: CASSLVRGRGAFF

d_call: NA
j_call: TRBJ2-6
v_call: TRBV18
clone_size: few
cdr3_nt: TGTGCCAGCTCACTTCTCTCTGGGGCCAACGTCCTGACTTTC
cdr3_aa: CASSLLSGANVLTF

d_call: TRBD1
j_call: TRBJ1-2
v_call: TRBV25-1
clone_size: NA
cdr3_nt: TGTGCCAGCAGTGGTCCTAACGACAGGGGGCGAAGAGGCTACACCTTC
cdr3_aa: CASSGPNDRGRRGYTF

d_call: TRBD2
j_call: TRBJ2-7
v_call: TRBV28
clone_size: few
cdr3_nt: TGTGCCAGCAGTTTAAGGACTAGCGCGCACTACGAGCAGTACTTC
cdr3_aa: CASSLRTSAHYEQYF

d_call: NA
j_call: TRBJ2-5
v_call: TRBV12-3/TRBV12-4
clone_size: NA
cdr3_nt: TGTGCCAGCAGTTTTGACCCCACGGTTGCTGGGACCCAGTACTTC
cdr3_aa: CASSFDPTVAGTQYF

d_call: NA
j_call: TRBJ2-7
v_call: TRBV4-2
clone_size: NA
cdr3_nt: TGTGCCAGCAGCAGCATAGCGGAGGGCGAGCAGTACTTC
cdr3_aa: CASSSIAEGEQYF

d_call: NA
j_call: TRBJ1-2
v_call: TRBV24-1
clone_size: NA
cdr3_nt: TGTGCCACCAGTGACGAACAGACGGCCAGCTATGGCTACACCTTC
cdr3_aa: CATSDEQTASYGYTF

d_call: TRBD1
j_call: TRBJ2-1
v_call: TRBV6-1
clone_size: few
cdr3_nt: TGTGCCAGCAGTGAAGGGGGGACAGGGGTGGATGAGCAGTTCTTC
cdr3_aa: CASSEGGTGVDEQFF